Following are 29 T cell receptor beta chains from one sample sequenced in a study of blood T cell repertoires in COVID-19. The table came from immunoSEQ multiplex PCR; TCRdb's copy has only in-frame clones and leaves some out. Of about 260,000 clones detected, around 87% appear once; the ten largest clones hold 2% to 3%. The sequencing input was peripheral blood. The source of these receptors is a woman aged 45-65 years with acute or convalescent COVID-19.

The CDR3 DNA follows: TGTGCCACCAGCAGAGATCGGGGAGCGGAGAAACTGTTTTTT. Translating it yields CATSRDRGAEKLFF. The chain has TRBV15 and TRBJ1-4; D remains ambiguous. CDR1 and CDR2 (germline): LNHNV, YYDKDF (reference sequence). CDR3 length: 14 residues. The V end was cut by 0 bases, the J end by 11 bases, with 13 bases between.

The chain combines TRBV27 with TRBJ1-1; D gene ambiguous. The germline V gene has CDR1 MNHEY and CDR2 SMNVEV (reference sequence). Trimming stripped 5 bases from V and 2 bases from J, with 9 bases between. This CDR3 region has 13 residues. The CDR3 is CASSPRGNTEAFF. In DNA, the CDR3 is TGTGCCAGCAGTCCCCGGGGAAACACTGAAGCTTTCTTT.

The V gene is TRBV28, the J gene TRBJ2-1; TRBD2 agrees at 10 bases. This CDR3 is 18 amino acids long. The V gene end was trimmed by 7 bases and the J gene end by 1 base; junction bases not matched to a gene: 13. CDR1 MDHEN and CDR2 SYDVKM come from the germline V gene. The CDR3 spells CASTKYPSGSVSYNEQFF. CDR3 nucleotides: TGTGCCAGCACCAAATACCCTAGCGGGAGTGTTTCCTACAATGAGCAGTTCTTC.

This chain links TRBV28 with TRBJ1-2; D uncertain. This CDR3 is built from 10 residues. Germline CDR1 reads MDHEN; CDR2 reads SYDVKM. Written as DNA, the CDR3 is TGTGCAATTAACAGCTATGGCTACACCTTC. It encodes CAINSYGYTF.

The chain employs TRBV5-1 and TRBJ2-2; D gene ambiguous. The CDR3 contains 13 residues. CDR1 and CDR2 (germline): SGHRS, YFSETQ. V was trimmed by 3 bases and J by 4 bases, leaving 7 bases between them. The CDR3 reads CASSSRGTGELFF. The CDR3 nucleotides are TGCGCCAGCAGCTCTCGAGGCACCGGGGAGCTGTTTTTT.

This clone was seen only once. The chain carries TRBV28 and TRBJ1-3; the D is unclear. This CDR3 has 14 residues. Germline V lookup: CDR1 MDHEN, CDR2 SYDVKM. V lost 6 bases to trimming and J lost 2 bases, with 11 bases between them. CDR3: CASSQHFAGNTIYF. The DNA for the CDR3 is TGTGCCAGCAGCCAACATTTTGCTGGAAACACCATATATTTT.

For the CDR3, the DNA is TGTGCCACCAGTGATTCGACTAGCACAGATACGCAGTATTTT. It yields the protein CATSDSTSTDTQYF. V and J are TRBV24-1 and TRBJ2-3; D gene uncertain. Germline-derived CDR1 and CDR2 are KGHDR and SFDVKD. The CDR3 is made up of 14 amino acids. Trimming shortened V by 2 bases and J by 0 bases, and 5 bases separated the two germline ends.

V gene TRBV9 combines with J gene TRBJ2-4; TRBD2 agrees at 13 bases. This CDR3 has 16 amino acids. Germline assignment: CDR1 SGDLS and CDR2 YYNGEE. With 3 bases clipped from V and 8 bases from J, the junction kept 8 bases outside the gene matches. CDR3 protein: CASSAELAGGRYIQYF. Here the CDR3 DNA reads TGTGCCAGCAGCGCCGAACTAGCGGGAGGGCGGTACATTCAGTACTTC.

J is TRBJ2-3 and V is TRBV9; TRBD2 might be the D (5 bases). Trimming left V 2 bases short and J 2 bases short, with 12 bases between. CDR3 length: 15 residues. CDR1 and CDR2 (germline): SGDLS, YYNGEE. The chain's CDR3 is CASSVFSGNTDTQYF. The CDR3, as DNA: TGTGCCAGCAGCGTCTTCTCCGGGAACACAGATACGCAGTATTTT.

This clone was detected once. The chain combines TRBV3-1 (or the pseudogene TRBV3-2) with TRBJ2-1; TRBD2 might be the D (7 bases). The CDR3 totals 18 residues. The germline V gene encodes CDR1 LGHDT and CDR2 YNNKEL (reference sequence). The V end was cut by 4 bases, the J end by 7 bases, with 26 bases between. CDR3 region: CASSPNLGGGRTANEQFF. CDR3 in DNA: TGTGCCAGCAGCCCTAACCTTGGGGGCGGGAGAACGGCGAATGAGCAGTTCTTC.

This sequence joins TRBV11-2 and TRBJ1-2; TRBD1 matches at 8 bases. CDR1 and CDR2 (germline): SGHAT, FQNNGV. The CDR3 length is 16 residues. The trim removed 1 base at V and 7 bases at J, leaving 11 bases unmatched. CDR3 sequence reads: CASSLARGQGLGGYTF. In DNA, the CDR3 is TGTGCCAGCAGCTTAGCCCGCGGACAGGGATTAGGTGGCTACACCTTC.

Only a few counts were recorded for this clone. The chain has TRBV21-1 and TRBJ2-1; the DNA was not used to check the table's D call, TRBD2. TRBV21-1 is reported as a pseudogene. The CDR3 spans 20 residues. As DNA, the CDR3 is TGTGCCAGTCTCCTACCGGGACTCGGACTAGCGGACGTGGCCTACAATGAGCAGTTCTTC. The encoded protein is CASLLPGLGLADVAYNEQFF.

The chain joins TRBV21-1 to TRBJ2-7; TRBD2 is the table's D call, not checked against the DNA. TRBV21-1 is flagged as a pseudogene. The CDR3 spans 13 residues. The CDR3 here is CASSKAPRYEQYF. CDR3 nucleotides: TGTGCCAGCAGCAAAGCGCCTAGGTACGAGCAGTACTTC.

The chain has TRBV5-1 and TRBJ2-1; D unclear. V lost 2 bases and J 4 bases, leaving 13 bases between the germline ends. The CDR3 is made up of 15 amino acids. Germline lookup yields CDR1 SGHRS and CDR2 YFSETQ. CDR3 DNA sequence: TGCGCCAGCAGCTTCTCTGGGCCAGCATACAATGAGCAGTTCTTC. Protein: CASSFSGPAYNEQFF.

The chain has TRBV5-4 and TRBJ1-2, with TRBD1 identical over 7 bases. The germline V gene has CDR1 SGHNT and CDR2 YYREEE (reference sequence). V trimming: 4 bases; J trimming: 5 bases; junction bases outside the gene matches: 5. This CDR3 region has 13 residues. DNA for the CDR3: TGTGCCAGCAGCACCGGGACAGTGTATGGCTACACCTTC. Translation gives CASSTGTVYGYTF.

The chain joins TRBV28 to TRBJ1-4; D is uncertain. Deletions cut 7 bases from V and 6 bases from J, with 18 bases between. This CDR3 has 15 residues. Germline-derived CDR1 and CDR2 are MDHEN and SYDVKM. In DNA form, the CDR3 reads TGTGCCAGCAATCCGACGTCGGGGTTTGATGAAAAACTGTTTTTT. It specifies CASNPTSGFDEKLFF.

The J gene is TRBJ1-1, the V gene TRBV27, with a weak D call TRBD1 (5 bases). The CDR3 is made up of 14 amino acids. V shed 2 bases and J shed 3 bases, with 10 bases lying between them. Germline CDR1 reads MNHEY; CDR2 reads SMNVEV (reference sequence). The CDR3 DNA follows: TGTGCCAGCAGTTTAGGCGGGGCTTACACTGAAGCTTTCTTT. As protein: CASSLGGAYTEAFF.

This CDR3 reads CASSYGGGSRPQHF. In DNA, the CDR3 is TGTGCCAGCAGTTACGGAGGGGGCTCGCGGCCCCAGCATTTT. The chain couples TRBV6-5 to TRBJ1-5, with TRBD1 identical over 7 bases. The length of the CDR3 is 14 residues. Germline trimming cut 2 bases from V and 9 bases from J; bases unmatched to any gene: 7. Germline CDR1 MNHEY, CDR2 SVGAGI.

This clone was detected a few times. The chain is built from TRBV4-2 and TRBJ2-1; 7 nucleotides align to TRBD2. Germline V CDR1 and CDR2: LGHNA, YNFKEQ. J was trimmed by 6 bases and V by 5 bases; bases with no gene match: 1. The CDR3 has 12 amino acids. In DNA, the CDR3 is TGTGCCAGCAGCGGGACTATCAATGAGCAGTTCTTC. Amino acid sequence: CASSGTINEQFF.

This clone has a handful of counts. The J gene is TRBJ2-5, the V gene TRBV15; D remains ambiguous. V was cut by 1 base and J by 2 bases, with 11 bases left in between. The CDR3 is 15 residues long. Germline V gene lookup returns CDR1 LNHNV and CDR2 YYDKDF (reference sequence). CDR3 nucleotide sequence: TGTGCCACCAGCAGAGTACGACACCCTCAAGAGACCCAGTACTTC. Translated, it gives CATSRVRHPQETQYF.

Worth noting for this clone: This same CDR3 is encoded by further DNA sequences in the sample. The DNA of the CDR3 is TGTGCCAGCAGCCGGGGACAGAACACTGAAGCTTTCTTT. This encodes CASSRGQNTEAFF. This chain links TRBV3-1 (or the pseudogene TRBV3-2) with TRBJ1-1; maybe TRBD1 (6 bases). The CDR3 has 13 residues. Trimming left V 4 bases short and J 1 base short, with 7 bases between. The germline V gene encodes CDR1 LGHDT and CDR2 YNNKEL (reference sequence).

This clone was seen only once. The CDR3 nucleotides are TGTGCCAGCAGCTTATCCGGGATTGAAGCTTTCTTT. Translation: CASSLSGIEAFF. V usage is TRBV7-9 and J usage is TRBJ1-1; D is unresolved. Germline-derived CDR1 and CDR2 are SEHNR and FQNEAQ (reference sequence). V lost 2 bases, J lost 7 bases, and 8 bases lay in between. The CDR3 is 12 residues long.

The chain joins TRBV3-1 (or the pseudogene TRBV3-2) to TRBJ1-1, with D possibly TRBD1 on 5 matching bases. Trimming took off 3 bases at V and 8 bases at J, with 16 bases between the two ends. Germline V gives CDR1 LGHDT, CDR2 YNNKEL (reference sequence). This CDR3 has 14 amino acids. The DNA of the CDR3 is TGTGCCAGCAGCCATGTAGGGGAATATTCCGAAGCTTTCTTT. This sequence encodes CASSHVGEYSEAFF.

This clone was seen more than once but under ten times. CDR3 region: CASSPRTGGIGEQYF. The DNA for the CDR3 is TGTGCCAGCAGCCCCCGGACAGGGGGCATTGGCGAGCAGTACTTC. The rearrangement joins TRBV7-2 to TRBJ2-7, with 11 bases matching TRBD1. CDR1 is SGHTA and CDR2 is FQGNSA in the germline V gene. The CDR3 runs 15 residues. V was pared by 5 bases and J by 6 bases, with 9 bases of the junction left unmatched.

The rearrangement joins TRBV6-2 or TRBV6-3 to TRBJ1-1; D is ambiguous. V lost 4 bases and J 2 bases, leaving 11 bases between the germline ends. CDR3 length: 14 amino acids. Looked up from germline, CDR1 is MNHEY and CDR2 is SVGEGT. The CDR3 nucleotides are TGTGCCAGCAGTTCTATGGTAAGAAACACTGAAGCTTTCTTT. Encoded protein: CASSSMVRNTEAFF.

This rearrangement joins TRBV30 to TRBJ1-1, with a tentative D call TRBD1 (6 bases). From germline, CDR1 is GTSNPN and CDR2 SVGIG (reference sequence). The germline V and J ends were trimmed by 3 bases and 12 bases, with 11 bases remaining between them. The CDR3 consists of 10 residues. The CDR3 nucleotides read TGTGCCTGGAGCCGGGGGGCAACTTTCTTT. Amino acid sequence: CAWSRGATFF. The full variable domain, in which reference TRBV30 and TRBJ1-1 provide the parts outside the CDR3, is SQTIHQWPATLVQPVGSPLSLECTVEGTSNPNLYWYRQAAGRGLQLLFYSVGIGQISSEVPQNLSASRPQDRQFILSSKKLLLSDSGFYLCAWSRGATFFGQGTRLTVV.

The gene calls are TRBV19 and TRBJ2-7, with D possibly TRBD1 on 6 matching bases. CDR3 size: 14 residues. Trimming stripped 2 bases from V and 2 bases from J, with 10 bases between. CDR1 and CDR2 (germline): LNHDA, SQIVND (reference sequence). For the CDR3, the DNA is TGTGCCAGTAGTATAAAAAGGACAGCCTACGAGCAGTACTTC. Residues: CASSIKRTAYEQYF.

V and J are TRBV28 and TRBJ1-5; TRBD1 might be the D (5 bases). Per the germline V gene, CDR1 is MDHEN and CDR2 is SYDVKM. The CDR3 spans 14 residues. V was trimmed by 5 bases and J by 11 bases, leaving 19 bases between them. The CDR3 protein is CASSTEVSSRAQHF. The CDR3, as DNA: TGTGCCAGCAGTACAGAGGTTTCAAGCAGGGCCCAGCATTTT. Using reference TRBV28 and TRBJ1-5 for the parts outside the CDR3, the full variable domain is DVKVTQSSRYLVKRTGEKVFLECVQDMDHENMFWYRQDPGLGLRLIYFSYDVKMKEKGDIPEGYSVSREKKERFSLILESASTNQTSMYLCASSTEVSSRAQHFGDGTRLSIL.

The chain recombines TRBV4-2 with TRBJ1-2; tentatively, D is TRBD1 (6 bases). The length of the CDR3 is 15 residues. The germline gives CDR1 LGHNA, CDR2 YNFKEQ. The ends were cut back, 0 bases at V and 8 bases at J, with 16 bases in the middle. CDR3 loop: CASSQDQTGRGGYTF. In DNA, the CDR3 is TGTGCCAGCAGCCAAGACCAGACAGGAAGGGGAGGCTACACCTTC.